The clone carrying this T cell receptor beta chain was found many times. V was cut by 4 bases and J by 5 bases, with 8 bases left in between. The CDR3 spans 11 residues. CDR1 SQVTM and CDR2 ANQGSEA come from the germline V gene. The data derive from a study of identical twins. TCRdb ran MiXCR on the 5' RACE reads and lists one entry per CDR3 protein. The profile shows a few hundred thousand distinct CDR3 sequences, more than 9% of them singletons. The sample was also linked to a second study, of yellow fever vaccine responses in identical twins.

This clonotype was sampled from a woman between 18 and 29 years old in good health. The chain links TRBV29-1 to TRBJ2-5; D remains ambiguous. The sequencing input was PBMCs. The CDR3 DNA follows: TGCAGCGTTGCCGGAGTTGAGACCCAGTACTTC. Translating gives CSVAGVETQYF.